Listed below are T cell receptor beta chains from one sample, sequenced in a study of cytomegalovirus exposure and HLA in healthy donors. Repertoires were generated with immunoSEQ multiplex PCR, while TCRdb's copy carries only in-frame clones and drops some. The sample has 150,000 to 200,000 clones, 75% to 90% seen once. Sample: PBMCs. These receptors were collected from a man aged 25-40 years in good health and CMV-seronegative. The CDR3 runs from the conserved cysteine through the conserved F or W. D genes are given only for firm matches. Size values are once, few and many counts, or a class for expanded clones, and some rows have none.

NA	NA	TRBV25-1	TRBJ1-2	TGTGCCAGCCAGGGACTCTATGGCTACACCTTC	CASQGLYGYTF
once	NA	TRBV5-4	TRBJ2-1	TGTGCCAGCAGCTTGGCCAGGGTATCGCTCCTTGTTGGCGATGAGCAGTTCTTC	CASSLARVSLLVGDEQFF
NA	NA	TRBV28	TRBJ1-2	TGTGCCAGCAGTCTGCCACAGGGAAACTATGGCTACACCTTC	CASSLPQGNYGYTF
NA	NA	TRBV7-3	TRBJ2-2	TGTGCCAGCAGCTTTAGGGGGGGCGGTATCACCGGGGAGCTGTTTTTT	CASSFRGGGITGELFF
NA	NA	TRBV5-6	TRBJ2-7	TGTGCCAGCGGCTTGACTGGGAGTCATTACGAGCAGTACTTC	CASGLTGSHYEQYF
NA	NA	TRBV19	TRBJ2-1	TGTGCCAGTAGTTCCCGGACAGAGTCCTACAATGAGCAGTTCTTC	CASSSRTESYNEQFF
NA	NA	TRBV30	TRBJ1-2	TGTGCCTGGAGTAAGGAGAGGGGCTACACCTTC	CAWSKERGYTF
NA	TRBD1	TRBV5-1	TRBJ2-6	TGCGCCAGCAGCTTGACAGGGGACCCACCTGGGGCCAACGTCCTGACTTTC	CASSLTGDPPGANVLTF
NA	NA	TRBV30	TRBJ1-1	TGTGCCTGGAGTGTCAGAGGGAGAGCTTTCTTT	CAWSVRGRAFF
NA	TRBD1	TRBV5-1	TRBJ2-2	TGCGCCAGCAGCTTAGAAGGGGGCCCAACCGGGGAGCTGTTTTTT	CASSLEGGPTGELFF
once	NA	TRBV18	TRBJ2-7	TGTGCCAGCTCACCACCGGCTACGGGAGTCTACGAGCAGTACTTC	CASSPPATGVYEQYF
NA	NA	TRBV5-6	TRBJ1-5	TGTGCCAGCAGCTTGCTCCCGGGGAGCAATCAGCCCCAGCATTTT	CASSLLPGSNQPQHF
NA	TRBD2	TRBV5-4	TRBJ2-1	TGTGCCAGCAGCCGCCCGGGGGGGACTAGCGGGGGGGACAATGAGCAGTTCTTC	CASSRPGGTSGGDNEQFF
NA	NA	TRBV7-9	TRBJ1-4	TGTGCCAGCAGCTTATCGGCAGGGTATGAAAAACTGTTTTTT	CASSLSAGYEKLFF
NA	TRBD2	TRBV6-5	TRBJ2-7	TGTGCCAGCAGTACCACTAGCGGGGGGGTCGGCGAGCAGTACTTC	CASSTTSGGVGEQYF
NA	NA	TRBV4-1	TRBJ2-1	TGCGCCAGCAGCCAGTCAGGACTTGAGCAGTTCTTC	CASSQSGLEQFF
few	TRBD1	TRBV4-3	TRBJ1-2	TGCGCCAGCAGCCAAGATCTCGGGACAGGAATCAACTATGGCTACACCTTC	CASSQDLGTGINYGYTF
NA	TRBD2	TRBV7-3	TRBJ2-1	TGTGCCAGCAGCTTACTCGGGGGGGATGTAGCCAATGAGCAGTTCTTC	CASSLLGGDVANEQFF
NA	TRBD1	TRBV30	TRBJ2-7	TGTGCCTGGAGCCCCGACAGGGGGGCCTACGAGCAGTACTTC	CAWSPDRGAYEQYF
NA	NA	TRBV5-4	TRBJ1-2	TGTGCCAGCAGCATAGGACAGTCCGCTAACTATGGCTACACCTTC	CASSIGQSANYGYTF
NA	NA	TRBV29-1	TRBJ2-1	TGCAGCGGAGGTGCGGGGAGCTCCTACAATGAGCAGTTCTTC	CSGGAGSSYNEQFF
few	TRBD2	TRBV28	TRBJ2-5	TGTGCCAGTCGCGGGGGAGAGACCCAGTACTTC	CASRGGETQYF
NA	NA	TRBV5-4	TRBJ2-7	TGTGCCAGCAGCTTGGGGACCGAGGGAGGCTACGAGCAGTACTTC	CASSLGTEGGYEQYF
NA	NA	TRBV4-3	TRBJ1-4	TGCGCCAGCAGCCAAGGACTTCAGGGATTAGGGGAAAAACTGTTTTTT	CASSQGLQGLGEKLFF
NA	TRBD2	TRBV19	TRBJ2-1	TGTGCCAGTAGTAAAGCGGGAGGGGACAATGAGCAGTTCTTC	CASSKAGGDNEQFF
NA	NA	TRBV21-1	TRBJ2-7	TGTGCCAGCAGCAAAGTAGGGGGACAGGGGAATATCTCCTACGAGCAGTACTTC	CASSKVGGQGNISYEQYF
NA	NA	TRBV30	TRBJ2-1	TGTGCCTGGAGGGGGGCAGGGGTGAATGAGCAGTTCTTC	CAWRGAGVNEQFF
few	NA	TRBV28	TRBJ1-1	TGTGCCAGCAGTTTAACGGGGGACACTGAAGCTTTCTTT	CASSLTGDTEAFF
NA	NA	TRBV29-1	TRBJ1-2	TGCAGCGTTCGCCCACCGGGGGGGGACTATGGCTACACCTTC	CSVRPPGGDYGYTF
NA	TRBD1	TRBV27	TRBJ2-5	TGTGCCAGCAGCCCACAGGGGGCTTACCAAGAGACCCAGTACTTC	CASSPQGAYQETQYF
NA	TRBD1	TRBV7-9	TRBJ2-7	TGTGCCAGCAGCACTCTGGGACAGGGCTACGAGCAGTACTTC	CASSTLGQGYEQYF
NA	NA	TRBV5-1	TRBJ2-1	TGCGCCAGTGCAGGGGAAGTGGGATTTAGGGATGAGCAGTTCTTC	CASAGEVGFRDEQFF
few	TRBD2	TRBV27	TRBJ2-7	TGTGCCAGCAGTTTAAGTAAGACTAGCGGGAGGTCCGAGCAGTACTTC	CASSLSKTSGRSEQYF
NA	NA	TRBV10-3	TRBJ2-5	TGTGCCATCAGCCTAAATGGTCCAGAGGGGACCCAGTACTTC	CAISLNGPEGTQYF
NA	NA	TRBV11-2	TRBJ1-1	TGTGCCAGCAGCTTAGACAGGGTTAGTCCTGAAGCTTTCTTT	CASSLDRVSPEAFF
NA	TRBD1	TRBV28	TRBJ2-4	TGTGCCAGCAGCCCGGGACAGAAAAACATTCAGTACTTC	CASSPGQKNIQYF
few	NA	TRBV27	TRBJ2-7	TGTGCCAGCAAACAGGGCATCTCCTACGAGCAGTACTTC	CASKQGISYEQYF
NA	NA	TRBV5-5	TRBJ1-1	TGTGCCAGCAGCTTGGGTACAAACACTGAAGCTTTCTTT	CASSLGTNTEAFF
NA	TRBD1	TRBV7-3	TRBJ2-3	TGTGCCAGCAGCTGGGGACAGGGGACGACAGATACGCAGTATTTT	CASSWGQGTTDTQYF
NA	TRBD1	TRBV19	TRBJ2-5	TGTGCCAGTAGTAAGGGACAGGGGGCGGGAGAGACCCAGTACTTC	CASSKGQGAGETQYF